The clone carrying this T cell receptor (beta chain) came up once. Its antigen is not identified. This specimen belongs to a study of OX40 agonist ivuxolimab in advanced cancers. Study details: A mean age of about 56 years, range about 20 to 79, was recorded, and roughly 83% were male. Partial responses occurred in Three dose-escalation patients, one with hepatocellular carcinoma and two with cutaneous melanoma.

Sequenced by immunoSEQ multiplex PCR; TCRdb stores in-frame clones only, minus some. The sample records over 80,000 clones, 85% to 95% being singletons. Study results and limitations: In a subset of nonresponders, normalized T-cell clonal expansion was also low. Both CD4+ and CD8+ T cell populations in blood had undergone clonal expansion by week 6 at 0.1 to 3.0 mg/kg.

CDR1 and CDR2 from the germline V gene are KGHSY and FQNENV. V was shortened by 4 bases and J by 1 base, with 13 bases between the two germline ends. The CDR3 consists of 15 residues. The sequence was obtained from an adult with an advanced solid tumor such as melanoma, head and neck, liver or kidney cancer. Sequencing used CD4+ or CD8+ T cells sorted from blood, obtained in a trial of the OX40 agonist ivuxolimab. This chain joins TRBV16 and TRBJ1-1; perhaps TRBD1 as D (5 bases). The CDR3 sequence: CASSPAGGSNTEAFF. In DNA, the CDR3 is TGTGCCAGCAGCCCCGCGGGGGGATCGAACACTGAAGCTTTCTTT.